The clone carrying this T cell receptor beta chain was recorded once. This sample is drawn from a study of blood T cell repertoires in COVID-19. Germline CDR1 and CDR2: SEHNR and FQNEAQ (reference sequence). Trimming removed 2 bases from V and 0 bases from J, with 14 bases in between. The CDR3 is 18 amino acids. How the authors handled the data: The assay estimated nucleated cells by amplifying reference gene primers. The assay was immunoSEQ multiplex PCR, and TCRdb's table has in-frame clones only and misses some. V, J and clone size are those of that table, while D and trimming were read from the DNA. The top ten hold approximately 0.45% of the sample, which has around 89,000 clones, about 91% seen once.

The receptor comes from a man in his fifties or sixties with acute or convalescent COVID-19. The specimen was peripheral blood. This chain uses TRBV7-9 with TRBJ2-6; D possibly corresponds to TRBD2 (5 bases). CDR3 nucleotide sequence: TGTGCCAGCAGCTTAAATTCGGGATATACCTCTGGGGCCAACGTCCTGACTTTC. Translated: CASSLNSGYTSGANVLTF.